This T cell receptor (beta chain) derives from a study of T cells in Graves' hyperthyroidism and ophthalmopathy. Study findings and constraints: Appearing also in blood were most of the thyroid clonotypes expanded above 0.001.

The trim removed 8 bases at V and 4 bases at J, leaving 6 bases unmatched. The germline V gene encodes CDR1 MDHEN and CDR2 SYDVKM. The CDR3 extends over 14 amino acids. This clonotype came up many times. Its target is not known. Amplification targeted TCR beta CDR3 regions from RNA transcripts. Using the HTBI primer set, a first-round RT-PCR was run on the TCR CDR3. TCRdb analysed the multiplex PCR reads with MiXCR anew, one entry per CDR3 protein. The data contain hundreds of thousands of distinct CDR3 sequences, more than 12% of them singletons. The chain combines TRBV28 with TRBJ2-1, with 9 bases identical to TRBD2. This receptor was obtained from a woman in her forties or fifties with Graves' ophthalmopathy. The sequenced sample consisted of blood. CDR3 nucleotide sequence: TGTGCCAGCCTAGGGACTAGCCGATACAATGAGCAGTTCTTC. Protein sequence: CASLGTSRYNEQFF.